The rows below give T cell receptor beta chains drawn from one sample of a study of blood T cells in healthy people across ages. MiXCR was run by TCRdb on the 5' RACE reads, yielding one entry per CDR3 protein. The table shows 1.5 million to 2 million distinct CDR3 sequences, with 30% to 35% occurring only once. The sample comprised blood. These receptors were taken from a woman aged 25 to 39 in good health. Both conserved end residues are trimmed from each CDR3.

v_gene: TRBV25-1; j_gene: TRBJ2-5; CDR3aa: ASSALGQLQETQY
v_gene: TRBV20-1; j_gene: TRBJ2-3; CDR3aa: SARGGQFRRGILDTQY
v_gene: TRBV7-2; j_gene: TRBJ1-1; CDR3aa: ASSLLSGGSTEAF
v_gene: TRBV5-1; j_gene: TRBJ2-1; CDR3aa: ASSKGTDSYNEQF
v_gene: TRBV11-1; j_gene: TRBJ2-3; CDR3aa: ASNHQPVTGFVTDTQY
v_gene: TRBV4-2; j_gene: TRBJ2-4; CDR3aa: ASSQEPGKNIQY
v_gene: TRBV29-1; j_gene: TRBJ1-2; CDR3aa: SVLRGDWGHT
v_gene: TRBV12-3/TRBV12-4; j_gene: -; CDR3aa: ASSRTSGSLYEQY
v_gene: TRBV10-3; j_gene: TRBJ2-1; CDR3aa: AIRQGGYNEQF
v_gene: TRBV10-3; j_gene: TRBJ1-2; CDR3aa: AISVDRGGGYT
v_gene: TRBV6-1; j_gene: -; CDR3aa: ASTITSGRVAEQY
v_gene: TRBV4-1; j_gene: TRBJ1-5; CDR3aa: ASSHRGPPGQPQH
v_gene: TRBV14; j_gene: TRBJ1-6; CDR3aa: ASSHNIRGYNSPLH
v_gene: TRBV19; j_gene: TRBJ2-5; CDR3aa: ASSSQGSIETQY
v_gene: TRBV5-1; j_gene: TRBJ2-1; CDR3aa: ASSLEATSGRIEQF
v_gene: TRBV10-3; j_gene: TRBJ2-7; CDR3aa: AIPETKTYEQY
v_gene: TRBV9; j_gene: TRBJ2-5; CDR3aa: ASSVLAGEETQY
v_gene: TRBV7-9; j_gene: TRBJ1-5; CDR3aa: ASPGGAQPQH
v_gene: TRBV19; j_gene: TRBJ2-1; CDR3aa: ASSPGGGVGEQF
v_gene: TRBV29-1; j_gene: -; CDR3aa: SVETLAGYPYNEQY